The TCR beta chain under discussion was sequenced for a study of CD8 T cells in ankylosing spondylitis. Study-wide results and limits: Prior literature has documented some motif variants in synovial fluid and blood from reactive arthritis. Clones linked to the disease showed a CD8+ phenotype. They occurred at relatively low frequencies in peripheral blood. Blood from ankylosing spondylitis patients appeared to carry a characteristic roughly eight-variant TCR beta motif.

As for this clonotype: What it recognizes is unknown.

V shed 6 bases and J shed 2 bases, with 19 bases lying between them. The CDR3 consists of 16 residues. Using quantitative 5'-RACE with molecular barcodes, the authors made TCR beta libraries. TCRdb re-analysed the 5' RACE reads in MiXCR, keeping a single row per CDR3 protein. The sample contains 200,000 to 250,000 distinct CDR3 sequences, roughly 32% of which appear only once. The origin of this receptor is a male donor with ankylosing spondylitis or in good health (not recorded which). The specimen was blood, either unsorted or a sorted T cell fraction (not recorded which). The chain has TRBV12-3 or TRBV12-4 and TRBJ1-2; possible D gene TRBD1, 6 bases. This CDR3 is CASSLGGQFVNYGYTF. CDR3 in DNA: TGTGCCAGCAGCCTAGGCGGACAGTTCGTCAACTATGGCTACACCTTC.